This T cell receptor (beta chain) was identified during a study of blood T cell repertoires in COVID-19. Overall study context: The analysed material was cDNA or gDNA that came from T cells, B-cell-depleted T cells, or PBMCs.

CDR1 and CDR2 from the germline V gene are LNHDA and SQIVND (reference sequence). The CDR3 is 14 amino acids. V dropped 3 bases and J dropped 7 bases, with 12 bases sitting between them. Repertoires were generated with immunoSEQ multiplex PCR, while TCRdb's copy carries only in-frame clones and drops some. The profile shows about 230,000 clones, 90% of them singletons. The receptor's source is a man younger than 45 with COVID-19, enrolled during active disease. V is TRBV19 and J is TRBJ1-4, with a tentative D call TRBD1 (5 bases). The sample was peripheral blood. The CDR3 nucleotides read TGTGCCAGTAGTATCCCAGGGTCTGGTGAAAAACTGTTTTTT. Translation gives CASSIPGSGEKLFF.